This is a list of T cell receptor beta chains from one sample in a study of vaccination effects on CD4 cells after COVID-19. For these TCRs, the target antigens are not known. Libraries were prepared by immunoSEQ multiplex PCR; TCRdb keeps only in-frame clonotypes and omits some of them. The profile shows about 14,000 clones, 75% to 80% of them singletons. The sample in question was CD4+ T cells from PBMCs cultured with HCoV-NL63 spike peptides, obtained after COVID-19 vaccination. These receptor sequences come from a human donor who had a prior SARS-CoV-2 infection. Each CDR3 is given with its conserved first and last residue. The order of the fields is CDR3 length, V gene, CDR3 protein.

>13|TRBV19
CASSMSSYYGYTF
>15|TRBV4-3
CASSQRGGTYNEQFF
>16|TRBV27
CASSPGTSGYTDTQYF
>18|TRBV10-3
CAISESPTLTSGGGEQFF
>13|TRBV30
CAWSLRGSQPQHF
>17|TRBV21-1
CASSIWTPSGVSTEAFF
>13|TRBV2
CASSTESNTEAFF
>13|TRBV12-3/TRBV12-4
CASSLSPGNTIYF
>16|TRBV6-2/TRBV6-3
CASSYGGTELSQPQHF
>13|TRBV2
CASSVGRGYGYTF
>13|TRBV18
CASSPQLTDTQYF
>13|TRBV2
CASKNRGSDEQYF
>16|TRBV4-2
CASSPISEGSYNEQFF
>15|TRBV4-1
CASSQDSQGVYEQYF
>15|TRBV30
CACPGRKGSSYEQYF
>17|TRBV28
CASSAFRDRYSNQPQHF
>15|TRBV5-1
CASSTGRRGPGELFF
>17|TRBV24-1
CATSDQRDGIGADTQYF
>18|TRBV24-1
CATSDLPTPGGLGDTQYF
>17|TRBV6-1
CASSAGQGAGLIETQYF
>15|TRBV5-1
CASSSWTGRPEGYTF
>17|TRBV3-1/TRBV3-2
CASSQGLTSGSQDTQYF
>15|TRBV2
CASSWNQGRNSPLHF
>15|TRBV7-2
CASSLRLAEQLEQYF
>11|TRBV9
CASSNSNEQYF
>14|TRBV10-3
CAISEGLLYNEQFF
>15|TRBV18
CASSPYTGGQETQYF
>14|TRBV7-7
CASGGLAGTETQYF
>16|TRBV2
CASSESPGRRDTEAFF
>13|TRBV12-3/TRBV12-4
CASSLRGNYGYTF
>14|TRBV27
CASSLYRGTGELFF
>17|TRBV7-3
CASSGRRRGVSNQPQHF
>15|TRBV5-1
CASSATRALGHTQYF
>13|TRBV2
CASTFATGQLGHF
>16|TRBV25-1
CASSTLRGQGPYEQYF
>13|TRBV5-1
CASSLREDYGYTF
>14|TRBV3-1/TRBV3-2
CASSQEDRSVGYTF
>11|TRBV20-1
CSARAGGEQYF
>15|TRBV5-8
CASSWRLASGSEQYF
>15|TRBV6-1
CASSENVGFAGELFF
>16|TRBV2
CASSGVGTGTYNEQFF